Listed below are T cell receptor beta chains from one sample, sequenced in a study of cytomegalovirus exposure and HLA in healthy donors. The table came from immunoSEQ multiplex PCR; TCRdb's copy has only in-frame clones and leaves some out. The table has 170,000 or so clones, about four fifths seen once. The sequenced sample was PBMCs. The receptors come from a woman in her forties or fifties in good health and CMV-seronegative. Each CDR3 is given with its conserved first and last residue. A D gene is named only where the DNA matches it firmly. Only part of the rows carry a size: once, few, many, or a class if the clone is expanded.

v_call	j_call	clone_size	d_call	cdr3_length	cdr3_aa	cdr3_nt
TRBV2	TRBJ2-2	.	TRBD2	15	CASTGSGANTGELLF	TGTGCCAGCACGGGTAGCGGGGCGAACACCGGGGAGCTGCTTTTT
TRBV4-3	TRBJ2-1	.	.	14	CASSHLDTRNEQFF	TGCGCCAGCAGCCACTTGGACACGCGCAATGAGCAGTTCTTC
TRBV5-6	TRBJ1-2	.	.	15	CASSLGWAGPYGYTF	TGTGCCAGCAGCTTGGGGTGGGCAGGGCCCTATGGCTACACCTTC
TRBV2	TRBJ2-7	.	.	13	CARPQGNGYEQYF	TGTGCCAGACCACAGGGTAATGGTTACGAGCAGTACTTC
TRBV11-2	TRBJ2-5	.	TRBD1	15	CASSSRTGGGETQYF	TGTGCCAGCAGCTCAAGGACAGGGGGCGGGGAGACCCAGTACTTC
TRBV27	TRBJ2-7	.	TRBD2	16	CASSLLTSGGSYEQYF	TGTGCCAGCAGTTTACTGACTAGCGGGGGTTCCTACGAGCAGTACTTC
TRBV10-3	TRBJ1-4	once	TRBD1	15	CAISEGTGRREKLFF	TGTGCCATCAGTGAGGGGACAGGGCGGAGGGAAAAACTGTTTTTT
TRBV6-1	TRBJ2-3	once	TRBD2	15	CASSGRTSTTDTQYF	TGTGCCAGCAGTGGACGGACTAGCACCACAGATACGCAGTATTTT
TRBV4-2	TRBJ2-7	.	.	15	CASSQEVHREYEQYF	TGTGCCAGCAGCCAAGAAGTTCATCGGGAGTACGAGCAGTACTTC
TRBV18	TRBJ1-3	few	TRBD1	16	CASSPSQGGSGNTIYF	TGTGCCAGCTCACCATCACAGGGGGGCTCTGGAAACACCATATATTTT
TRBV27	TRBJ2-7	few	TRBD2	17	CASSSLTPAGGPHEQYF	TGTGCCAGCAGTTCCCTAACCCCAGCGGGGGGGCCCCACGAGCAGTACTTC
TRBV9	TRBJ2-5	.	TRBD2	17	CASSVGASGGAAETQYF	TGTGCCAGCAGCGTAGGTGCTAGCGGGGGGGCCGCCGAGACCCAGTACTTC
TRBV19	TRBJ2-1	.	TRBD2	16	CASSEGLAGGRNEQFF	TGTGCCAGTAGTGAGGGACTAGCGGGGGGGCGGAATGAGCAGTTCTTC
TRBV19	TRBJ2-3	once	.	19	CASSFRGAQLARNTDTQYF	TGTGCCAGTAGTTTTAGGGGGGCCCAACTAGCGCGAAACACAGATACGCAGTATTTT
TRBV2	TRBJ1-5	.	TRBD1	14	CASRRDSGDPPQHF	TGTGCCAGCAGAAGGGACAGCGGAGATCCGCCCCAGCATTTT
TRBV18	TRBJ1-2	once	.	14	CASSPRAGEHGYTF	TGTGCCAGCTCACCACGGGCAGGGGAGCATGGCTACACCTTC
TRBV11-2	TRBJ2-4	.	TRBD2	16	CASSSLGAGEKNIQYF	TGTGCCAGCAGCTCTCTCGGAGCGGGGGAAAAAAACATTCAGTACTTC
TRBV5-1	TRBJ2-2	once	.	14	CASYSGEITGELFF	TGCGCCAGTTATTCTGGGGAGATCACCGGGGAGCTGTTTTTT
TRBV19	TRBJ1-1	.	TRBD1	14	CASTPRDRNTEAFF	TGTGCCAGTACCCCAAGGGACAGGAACACTGAAGCTTTCTTT
TRBV4-3	TRBJ2-1	few	.	15	CASSQATDNYNEQFF	TGCGCCAGCAGCCAAGCGACGGACAACTACAATGAGCAGTTCTTC
TRBV5-1	TRBJ2-1	.	.	17	CASSEAGRGSDYNEQFF	TGCGCCAGCAGCGAGGCAGGGAGGGGGTCGGACTACAATGAGCAGTTCTTC
TRBV11-1	TRBJ2-3	.	TRBD2	19	CASSRKSGTSGLSTDTQYF	TGTGCCAGCAGCCGCAAATCAGGGACTAGCGGTCTTAGCACAGATACGCAGTATTTT
TRBV7-3	TRBJ2-1	.	TRBD2	15	CASSPRLAGVNEQFF	TGTGCCAGCAGCCCAAGACTAGCGGGAGTTAATGAGCAGTTCTTC
TRBV7-3	TRBJ2-3	.	TRBD2	16	CASSWGGGAFTDTQYF	TGTGCCAGCAGCTGGGGGGGAGGGGCTTTCACAGATACGCAGTATTTT
TRBV27	TRBJ1-1	.	.	17	CASSPGFLNLVNTEAFF	TGTGCCAGCAGTCCAGGGTTTCTGAATTTGGTGAACACTGAAGCTTTCTTT
TRBV6-1	TRBJ2-5	.	.	13	CASSEVRGETQYF	TGTGCCAGCAGTGAAGTTAGGGGAGAGACCCAGTACTTC
TRBV7-9	TRBJ2-1	few	.	12	CASSLFVSEQFF	TGTGCCAGCAGCTTGTTTGTTTCGGAGCAGTTCTTC
TRBV5-4	TRBJ2-5	.	.	12	CASSRDVETQYF	TGTGCCAGCAGTCGGGATGTGGAGACCCAGTACTTC
TRBV4-3	TRBJ2-3	.	.	15	CASSQDPGYSDTQYF	TGCGCCAGCAGCCAAGATCCGGGGTATTCCGATACGCAGTATTTT
TRBV28	TRBJ2-3	.	.	18	CASSFEPVGRGPRDTQYF	TGTGCCAGCAGTTTTGAGCCGGTTGGGCGGGGCCCCCGGGATACGCAGTATTTT
TRBV9	TRBJ1-3	.	TRBD1	16	CASSVQGALAGNTIYF	TGTGCCAGCAGCGTACAGGGGGCACTGGCTGGAAACACCATATATTTT
TRBV10-3	TRBJ1-1	.	.	11	CAISRDTEAFF	TGTGCCATCAGCAGGGACACTGAAGCTTTCTTT
TRBV28	TRBJ2-1	.	TRBD2	14	CASSPGLAGGEQFF	TGTGCCAGCAGTCCGGGACTAGCGGGGGGTGAGCAGTTCTTC
TRBV10-3	TRBJ2-3	.	.	13	CATSGTSTDTQYF	TGTGCCACGTCGGGTACTAGCACAGATACGCAGTATTTT
TRBV5-1	TRBJ2-7	.	TRBD1	15	CASSSGQGSSYEQYF	TGCGCCAGCAGCTCGGGACAGGGTAGCTCCTACGAGCAGTACTTC